The 7 T cell receptor beta chains below come from one sample, sequenced in a study of molecular identifiers for immune sequencing clone quantification. TCRdb processed the PCR reads anew with MiXCR; each CDR3 protein has one entry. In the table there are approximately 500,000 distinct CDR3 sequences, around 23% of which are singletons. Sequenced material: naive CD8+ T cells from blood, with Jurkat cell RNA spiked in. This sample's subset: FACS-sorted CD8+CD4-CCR7+CD45RA+ naive T cells. These receptors came from a human donor in good health. Some libraries in this study had Jurkat cell RNA spiked in.

This clonotype was counted between two and nine times. The gene calls are TRBV2 and TRBJ2-5; 9 bases agree with TRBD2. This CDR3 spans 14 amino acids. Germline lookup yields CDR1 SNHLY and CDR2 FYNNEI. Trimming removed 6 bases from V and 2 bases from J; junction bases left unmatched: 4. For the CDR3, the DNA is TGTGCCAGCAGAAACCTAGCGGGACAAGAGACCCAGTACTTC. It yields the protein CASRNLAGQETQYF. Drawing the rest from reference TRBV2 and TRBJ2-5, the complete variable domain is EPEVTQTPSHQVTQMGQEVILRCVPISNHLYFYWYRQILGQKVEFLVSFYNNEISEKSEIFDDQFSVERPDGSNFTLKIRSTKLEDSAMYFCASRNLAGQETQYFGPGTRLLVL.

This clonotype was recorded many times. The chain couples TRBV7-2 to TRBJ1-1; D remains ambiguous. V was pared by 1 base and J by 12 bases, with 15 bases between. CDR1 is SGHTA, CDR2 FQGNSA, per germline. The CDR3 is made up of 13 amino acids. CDR3 sequence: CASSLGSDPSSFF. The CDR3 DNA is TGTGCCAGCAGCTTAGGATCAGACCCCTCGTCTTTCTTT.

The genes are TRBV19 and TRBJ2-3, with 16 bases that match TRBD2. CDR1 LNHDA and CDR2 SQIVND come from the germline V gene (reference sequence). V lost 3 bases to trimming and J lost 4 bases; unmatched junction nucleotides: 1. The CDR3 sequence is 16 residues long. CDR3 coding DNA: TGTGCCAGTAGTATCGGGACTAGCGGGAGGGCAGATACGCAGTATTTT. Translation gives CASSIGTSGRADTQYF.

This clonotype was found a few times. The chain recombines TRBV20-1 with TRBJ2-7; 8 nucleotides match TRBD2. V lost 4 bases to trimming and J lost 6 bases; unmatched junction nucleotides: 14. The CDR3 length is 15 residues. Per the germline V gene, CDR1 is DFQATT and CDR2 is SNEGSKA (reference sequence). The CDR3 loop is CSATAPGTRLFEQYF. The CDR3 nucleotides are TGCAGTGCTACGGCCCCCGGGACTAGACTTTTCGAGCAGTACTTC.

This clonotype appeared a few times. This chain joins TRBV28 and TRBJ1-5; TRBD1 might be the D (6 bases). This CDR3 has 15 amino acids. Germline V CDR1 and CDR2: MDHEN, SYDVKM. V was shortened by 8 bases and J by 1 base, with 15 bases between the two germline ends. CDR3 region: CASVADRFSNQPQHF. CDR3 DNA sequence: TGTGCCAGCGTTGCCGACAGGTTCAGCAATCAGCCCCAGCATTTT.

Of note for this clonotype: One base away lies a much larger clone, so this may be a sequencing read error. The chain couples TRBV13 to TRBJ2-5; D not certain. The germline V gene has CDR1 PRHDT and CDR2 FYEKMQ (reference sequence). V lost 4 bases and J 3 bases, leaving 9 bases between the germline ends. The CDR3 is made up of 13 amino acids. This CDR3 reads CASSSTSEETQYF. DNA of the CDR3: TGTGCCAGCAGCTCCACCTCAGAAGAGACCCAGTACTTC.

The rearrangement links TRBV6-2 or TRBV6-3 to TRBJ1-2, with D perhaps matching TRBD1 (5 bases). Germline assignment: CDR1 MNHEY and CDR2 SVGEGT. This CDR3 has 15 amino acids. V was shortened by 5 bases and J by 8 bases, with 21 bases between the two germline ends. CDR3 nucleotide sequence: TGTGCCAGCAGTCGAATGCGACAGTCCTATGAGGGCTACACCTTC. As protein: CASSRMRQSYEGYTF.